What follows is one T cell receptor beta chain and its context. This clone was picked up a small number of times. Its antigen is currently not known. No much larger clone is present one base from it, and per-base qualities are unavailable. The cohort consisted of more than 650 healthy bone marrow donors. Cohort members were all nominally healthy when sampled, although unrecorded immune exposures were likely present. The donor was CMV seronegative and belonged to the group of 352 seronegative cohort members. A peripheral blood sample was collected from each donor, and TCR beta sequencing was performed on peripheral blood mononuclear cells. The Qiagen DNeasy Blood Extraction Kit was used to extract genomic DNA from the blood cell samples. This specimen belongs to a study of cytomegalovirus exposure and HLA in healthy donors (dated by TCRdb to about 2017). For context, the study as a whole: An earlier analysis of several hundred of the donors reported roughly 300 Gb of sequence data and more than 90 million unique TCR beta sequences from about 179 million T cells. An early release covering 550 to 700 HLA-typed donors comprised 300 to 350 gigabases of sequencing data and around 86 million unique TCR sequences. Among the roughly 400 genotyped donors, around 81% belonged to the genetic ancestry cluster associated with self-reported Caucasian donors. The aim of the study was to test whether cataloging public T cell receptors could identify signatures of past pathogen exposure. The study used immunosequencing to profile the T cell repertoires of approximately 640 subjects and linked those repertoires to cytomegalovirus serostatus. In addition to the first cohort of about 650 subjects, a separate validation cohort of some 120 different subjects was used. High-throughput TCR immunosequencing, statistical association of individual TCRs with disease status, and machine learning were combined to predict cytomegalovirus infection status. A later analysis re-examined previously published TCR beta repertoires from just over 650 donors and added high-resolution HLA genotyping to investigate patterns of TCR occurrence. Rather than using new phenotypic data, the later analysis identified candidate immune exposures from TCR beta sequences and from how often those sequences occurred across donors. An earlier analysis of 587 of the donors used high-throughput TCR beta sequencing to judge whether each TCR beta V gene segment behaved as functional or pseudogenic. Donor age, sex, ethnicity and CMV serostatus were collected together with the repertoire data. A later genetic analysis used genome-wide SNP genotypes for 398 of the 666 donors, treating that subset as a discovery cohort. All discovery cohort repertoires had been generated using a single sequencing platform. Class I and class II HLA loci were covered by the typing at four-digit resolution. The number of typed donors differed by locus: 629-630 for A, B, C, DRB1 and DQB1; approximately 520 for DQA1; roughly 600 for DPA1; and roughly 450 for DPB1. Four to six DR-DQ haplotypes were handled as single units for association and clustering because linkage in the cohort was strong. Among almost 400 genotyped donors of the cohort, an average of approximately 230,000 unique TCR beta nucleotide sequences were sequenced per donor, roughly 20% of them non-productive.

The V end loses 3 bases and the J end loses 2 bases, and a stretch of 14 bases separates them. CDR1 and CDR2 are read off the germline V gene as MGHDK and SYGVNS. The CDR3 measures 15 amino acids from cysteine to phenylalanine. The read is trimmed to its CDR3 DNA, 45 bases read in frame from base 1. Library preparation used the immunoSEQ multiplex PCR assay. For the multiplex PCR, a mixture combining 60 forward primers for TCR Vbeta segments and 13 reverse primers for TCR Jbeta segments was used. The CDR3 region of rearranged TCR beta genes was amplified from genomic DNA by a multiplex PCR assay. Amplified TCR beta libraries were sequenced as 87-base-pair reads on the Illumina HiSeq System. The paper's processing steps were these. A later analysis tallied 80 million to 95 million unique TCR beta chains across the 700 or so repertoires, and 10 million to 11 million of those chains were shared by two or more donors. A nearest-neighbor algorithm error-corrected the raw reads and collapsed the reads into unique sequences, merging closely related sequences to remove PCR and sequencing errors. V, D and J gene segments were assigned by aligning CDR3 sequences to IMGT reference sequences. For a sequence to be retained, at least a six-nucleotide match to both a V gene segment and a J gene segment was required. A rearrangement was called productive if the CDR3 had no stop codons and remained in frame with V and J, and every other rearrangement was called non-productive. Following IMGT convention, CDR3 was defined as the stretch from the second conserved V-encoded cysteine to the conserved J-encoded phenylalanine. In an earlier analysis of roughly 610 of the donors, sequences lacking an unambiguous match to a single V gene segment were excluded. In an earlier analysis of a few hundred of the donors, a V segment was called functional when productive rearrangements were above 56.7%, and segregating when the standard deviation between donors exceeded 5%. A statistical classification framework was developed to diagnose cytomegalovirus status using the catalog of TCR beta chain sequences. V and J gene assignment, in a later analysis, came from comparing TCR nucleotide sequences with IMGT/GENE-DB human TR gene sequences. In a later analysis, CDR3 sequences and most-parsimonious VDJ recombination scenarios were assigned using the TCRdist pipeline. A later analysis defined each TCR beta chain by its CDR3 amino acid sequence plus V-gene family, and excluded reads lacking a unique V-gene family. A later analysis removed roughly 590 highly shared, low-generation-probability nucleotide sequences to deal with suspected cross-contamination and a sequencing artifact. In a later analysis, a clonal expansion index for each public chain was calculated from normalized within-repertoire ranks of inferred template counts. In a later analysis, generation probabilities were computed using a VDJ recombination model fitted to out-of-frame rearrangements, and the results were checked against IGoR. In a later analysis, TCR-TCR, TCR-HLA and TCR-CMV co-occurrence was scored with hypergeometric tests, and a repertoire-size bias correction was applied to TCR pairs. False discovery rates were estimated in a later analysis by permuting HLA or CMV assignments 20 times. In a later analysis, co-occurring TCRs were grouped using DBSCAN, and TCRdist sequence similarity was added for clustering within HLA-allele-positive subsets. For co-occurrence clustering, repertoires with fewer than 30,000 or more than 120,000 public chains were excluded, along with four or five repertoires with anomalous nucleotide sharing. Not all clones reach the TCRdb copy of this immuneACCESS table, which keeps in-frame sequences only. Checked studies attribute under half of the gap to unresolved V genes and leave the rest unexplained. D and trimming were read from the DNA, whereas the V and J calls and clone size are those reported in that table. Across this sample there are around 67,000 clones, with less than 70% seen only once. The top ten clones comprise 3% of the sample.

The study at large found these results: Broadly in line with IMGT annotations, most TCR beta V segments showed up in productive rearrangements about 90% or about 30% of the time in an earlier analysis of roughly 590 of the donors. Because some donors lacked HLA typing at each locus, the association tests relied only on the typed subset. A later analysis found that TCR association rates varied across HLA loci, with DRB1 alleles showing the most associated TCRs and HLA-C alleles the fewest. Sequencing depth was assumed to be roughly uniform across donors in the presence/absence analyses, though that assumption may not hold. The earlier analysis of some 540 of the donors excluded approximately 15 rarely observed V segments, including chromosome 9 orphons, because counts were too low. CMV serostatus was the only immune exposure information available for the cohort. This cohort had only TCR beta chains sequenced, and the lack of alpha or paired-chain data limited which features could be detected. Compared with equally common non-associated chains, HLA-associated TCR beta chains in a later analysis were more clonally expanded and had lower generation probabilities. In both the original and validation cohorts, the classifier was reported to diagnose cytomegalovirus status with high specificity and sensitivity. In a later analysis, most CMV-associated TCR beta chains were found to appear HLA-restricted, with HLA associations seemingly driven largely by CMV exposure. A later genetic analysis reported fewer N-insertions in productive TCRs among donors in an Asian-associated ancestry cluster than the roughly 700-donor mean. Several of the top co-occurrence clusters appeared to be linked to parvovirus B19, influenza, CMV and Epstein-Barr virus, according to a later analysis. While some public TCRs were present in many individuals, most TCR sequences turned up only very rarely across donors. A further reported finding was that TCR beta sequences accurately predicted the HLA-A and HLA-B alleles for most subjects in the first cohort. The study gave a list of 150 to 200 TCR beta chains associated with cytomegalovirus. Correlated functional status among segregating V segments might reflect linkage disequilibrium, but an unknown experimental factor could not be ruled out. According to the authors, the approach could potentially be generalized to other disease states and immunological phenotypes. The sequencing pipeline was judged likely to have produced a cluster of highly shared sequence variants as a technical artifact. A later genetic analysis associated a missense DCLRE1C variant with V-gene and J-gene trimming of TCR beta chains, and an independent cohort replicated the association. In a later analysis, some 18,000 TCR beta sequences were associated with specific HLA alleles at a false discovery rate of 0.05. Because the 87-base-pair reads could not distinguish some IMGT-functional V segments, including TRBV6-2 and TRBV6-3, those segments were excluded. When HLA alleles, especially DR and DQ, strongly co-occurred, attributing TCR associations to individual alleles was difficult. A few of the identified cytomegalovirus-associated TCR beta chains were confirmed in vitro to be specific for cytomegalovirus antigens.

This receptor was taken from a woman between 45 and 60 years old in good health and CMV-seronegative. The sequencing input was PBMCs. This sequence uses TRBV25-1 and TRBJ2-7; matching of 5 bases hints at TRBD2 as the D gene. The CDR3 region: CASSDKKGVPYEQYF. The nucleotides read TGTGCCAGCAGTGATAAAAAGGGAGTCCCCTACGAGCAGTACTTC.